The 22 T cell receptor beta chains below come from one sample, sequenced in a study of blood T cell repertoires in COVID-19. Measured with immunoSEQ multiplex PCR; TCRdb has only the in-frame clones, and not every one. Of roughly 32,000 clones listed, 85% to 90% are singletons. Sequenced sample: peripheral blood. These receptors were obtained from a human donor in a cohort sampled during active COVID-19.

V is TRBV2 and J is TRBJ2-5, with D hard to call. With 11 bases removed from V and 5 bases from J, the gap between germline ends came to 21 bases. This CDR3 contains 14 residues. CDR1 and CDR2 (germline): SNHLY, FYNNEI. The CDR3 DNA follows: TGTGCCTCCTCCCGGTCTAGTTCACGGGAGACCCAGTACTTC. This gives the protein CASSRSSSRETQYF.

The chain uses TRBV7-2 and TRBJ2-7, with D unresolved. Germline-derived CDR1 and CDR2 are SGHTA and FQGNSA. CDR3 size: 14 residues. The V gene lost 5 bases and the J gene lost 9 bases, with 20 bases spanning the gap. The CDR3 nucleotides are TGTGCCAGCAGCGCCCGAATCCACTCGTTTGGGCAGTACTTC. Amino acids: CASSARIHSFGQYF.

The J gene is TRBJ2-7, the V gene TRBV5-1; weak D call: TRBD1 (5 bases). Deletions cut 4 bases from V and 0 bases from J, with 20 bases between. This CDR3 is 17 amino acids long. The germline gives CDR1 SGHRS, CDR2 YFSETQ. CDR3 loop: CASSPVRSTGSSYEQYF. The CDR3 coding sequence is TGCGCCAGCAGCCCCGTAAGAAGCACAGGTAGCTCCTACGAGCAGTACTTC.

This chain links TRBV5-1 with TRBJ2-3, with 9 bases matching TRBD2. CDR3 length: 16 amino acids. With V trimmed by 4 bases and J by 2 bases, 8 bases remained unmatched. Germline V gene lookup returns CDR1 SGHRS and CDR2 YFSETQ. The CDR3 here is CASSGQRGVSTDTQYF. CDR3 DNA: TGCGCCAGCAGCGGACAGCGGGGGGTGTCCACAGATACGCAGTATTTT.

The chain recombines TRBV18 with TRBJ1-4; D is possibly TRBD1 (5 bases). V lost 0 bases to trimming and J lost 2 bases, with 7 bases between them. Germline CDR1 KGHSH, CDR2 LQKENI. This CDR3 is 15 amino acids long. The CDR3: CASSPPGVTNEKLFF. In DNA form, the CDR3 reads TGTGCCAGCTCACCACCAGGGGTGACTAATGAAAAACTGTTTTTT.

This sequence joins TRBV14 and TRBJ1-3; D gene unclear. The CDR3 has 15 residues. Germline V CDR1 and CDR2: SGHDN, FVKESK. V lost 0 bases, J lost 0 bases, and 6 bases lay in between. The CDR3 DNA sequence: TGTGCCAGCAGCCAAGACTTCCCCTCTGGAAACACCATATATTTT. Translation gives CASSQDFPSGNTIYF. Full variable domain (rest looked up from reference TRBV14 and TRBJ1-3): EAGVTQFPSHSVIEKGQTVTLRCDPISGHDNLYWYRRVMGKEIKFLLHFVKESKQDESGMPNNRFLAERTGGTYSTLKVQPAELEDSGVYFCASSQDFPSGNTIYFGEGSWLTVV.

This chain links TRBV2 with TRBJ2-1; D is perhaps TRBD2 (6 bases). Trimming removed 5 bases from V and 8 bases from J, with 22 bases in between. This CDR3 is 16 amino acids long. Germline values: CDR1 SNHLY, CDR2 FYNNEI. The CDR3 spells CASSRDSEVIDDEQFF. The CDR3 region has the DNA TGTGCCAGCAGTCGGGACTCCGAAGTGATTGACGATGAGCAGTTCTTC.

This chain connects TRBV25-1 to TRBJ2-1; 10 bases are a match to TRBD1. The CDR3 covers 16 residues. V lost 4 bases and J lost 12; bases outside the gene matches: 15. The germline gives CDR1 MGHDK, CDR2 SYGVNS. This CDR3 is CASSAQGQGLEGRQFF. The DNA of the CDR3 is TGTGCCAGCAGTGCCCAGGGACAGGGGTTAGAAGGTAGGCAGTTCTTC.

This clone has just one count. The chain uses TRBV4-1 and TRBJ1-5; 8 nucleotides line up with TRBD1. The CDR3 has 17 amino acids. Losses at the gene ends were 3 bases for V and 2 bases for J; bases not matched to a gene: 9. Germline V gives CDR1 MGHRA, CDR2 YSYEKL. The CDR3, as DNA: TGCGCCAGCAGCCAGGGCGGAATGACAGGGGGCAATCAGCCCCAGCATTTT. Translation: CASSQGGMTGGNQPQHF.

V is TRBV18 and J is TRBJ2-2; D may be TRBD1 (5 bases). The CDR3 loop spans 14 amino acids. CDR1 is KGHSH and CDR2 is LQKENI in the germline V gene. The ends were cut back, 3 bases at V and 5 bases at J, with 10 bases in the middle. CDR3 nucleotides: TGTGCCAGCTCACCCTCCAGGGAAACCGGGGAGCTGTTTTTT. Its protein is CASSPSRETGELFF.

The rearrangement uses TRBV5-1 and TRBJ2-3, with 7 nucleotides matching TRBD2. The V and J ends lost 3 bases and 8 bases, in that order; junction bases with no gene match: 12. The CDR3 is 15 amino acids. Germline V lookup: CDR1 SGHRS, CDR2 YFSETQ. In nucleotides, the CDR3 is TGCGCCAGCAGCTCGGAGGGACTACCCCACGGTACGCAGTATTTT. Encoded protein: CASSSEGLPHGTQYF.

The J gene is TRBJ1-1, the V gene TRBV4-2; D may be TRBD1 (5 bases). CDR3 length: 14 amino acids. Germline-derived CDR1 and CDR2 are LGHNA and YNFKEQ. V lost 0 bases and J 4 bases, leaving 9 bases between the germline ends. CDR3 nucleotide sequence: TGTGCCAGCAGCCAAGATCGGGGGAGCACTGAAGCTTTCTTT. The encoded protein is CASSQDRGSTEAFF.

This chain connects TRBV18 to TRBJ2-4; 8 bases are a match to TRBD1. This CDR3 contains 13 residues. The trim removed 8 bases at V and 9 bases at J, leaving 9 bases unmatched. Germline values: CDR1 KGHSH, CDR2 LQKENI. CDR3 DNA: TGTGCCAGCGCCCTCCGGGACAGGAGCATTCAGTACTTC. Translating it yields CASALRDRSIQYF. The full variable domain, completed using reference TRBV18 and TRBJ2-4, is NAGVMQNPRHLVRRRGQEARLRCSPMKGHSHVYWYRQLPEEGLKFMVYLQKENIIDESGMPKERFSAEFPKEGPSILRIQQVVRGDSAAYFCASALRDRSIQYFGAGTRLSVL.

This rearrangement joins TRBV19 to TRBJ2-3; possible D gene TRBD2, 5 bases. This CDR3 is 15 amino acids long. The ends were cut back, 5 bases at V and 2 bases at J, with 14 bases in the middle. Per germline, CDR1 LNHDA and CDR2 SQIVND (reference sequence). The CDR3 region has the DNA TGTGCCAGTAGTCCCCAGACTACAAACACAGATACGCAGTATTTT. This gives the protein CASSPQTTNTDTQYF.

The CDR3 spells CATSGGFIDTQYF. The CDR3 coding sequence is TGTGCCACCAGCGGGGGGTTCATAGATACGCAGTATTTT. V is TRBV2 and J is TRBJ2-3; the match to TRBD2 covers 9 bases. The V gene end was trimmed by 10 bases and the J gene end by 5 bases; junction bases not matched to a gene: 7. The CDR3 has 13 residues. Germline V gene sequence: CDR1 SNHLY, CDR2 FYNNEI. Variable domain in full (rest from reference TRBV2 and TRBJ2-3): EPEVTQTPSHQVTQMGQEVILRCVPISNHLYFYWYRQILGQKVEFLVSFYNNEISEKSEIFDDQFSVERPDGSNFTLKIRSTKLEDSAMYFCATSGGFIDTQYFGPGTRLTVL.

This clone was seen once. The DNA for the CDR3 is TGTGCCTGGAGTTCAGGAGGGGCACAAGAGACCCAGTACTTC. Protein product: CAWSSGGAQETQYF. The chain employs TRBV30 and TRBJ2-5; possible D gene TRBD2, 6 bases. Trimming shortened V by 2 bases and J by 2 bases, and 12 bases separated the two germline ends. The CDR3 sequence is 14 residues long. Germline CDR1 GTSNPN, CDR2 SVGIG (reference sequence).

The sample holds a few counts of this clone. This chain's CDR3 is CASTDGRAAGELFF. The CDR3 DNA sequence: TGTGCCAGCACCGACGGGCGGGCCGCCGGGGAGCTGTTTTTT. The chain combines TRBV5-4 with TRBJ2-2, with a possible D match to TRBD2 (5 bases). CDR1 and CDR2 from the germline V gene are SGHNT and YYREEE (reference sequence). V was cut by 6 bases and J by 6 bases, with 15 bases left in between. The CDR3 is 14 amino acids.

The genes are TRBV5-1 and TRBJ2-7; 8 bases are a match to TRBD1. CDR3 size: 14 residues. Germline CDR1 SGHRS, CDR2 YFSETQ. Germline trimming cut 6 bases from V and 6 bases from J; bases unmatched to any gene: 11. CDR3 loop: CASNHGQGVREQYF. The CDR3 DNA is TGCGCCAGCAACCATGGACAGGGTGTACGCGAGCAGTACTTC. Complete variable domain (other parts from reference TRBV5-1 and TRBJ2-7): KAGVTQTPRYLIKTRGQQVTLSCSPISGHRSVSWYQQTPGQGLQFLFEYFSETQRNKGNFPGRFSGRQFSNSRSEMNVSTLELGDSALYLCASNHGQGVREQYFGPGTRLTVT.

The V call is TRBV5-1, the J call TRBJ1-1; 10 bases fit TRBD1. CDR1 is SGHRS, CDR2 YFSETQ, per germline. The CDR3 contains 14 residues. J gave up 3 bases and V 4 bases, and 3 bases lay outside the gene matches. In nucleotides, the CDR3 is TGCGCCAGCAGCAAGGACAGGGGGGACACTGAAGCTTTCTTT. This codes for CASSKDRGDTEAFF.

This chain links TRBV27 with TRBJ2-5; 8 nucleotides agree with TRBD2. Germline V gives CDR1 MNHEY, CDR2 SMNVEV (reference sequence). The ends lost 6 bases at V and 5 bases at J; junction bases unmatched: 14. The CDR3 runs to 16 residues. The CDR3 DNA reads as TGTGCCAGCAGCCATTTCTCCGGGGGGGGCCGGGAGACCCAGTACTTC. Translated: CASSHFSGGGRETQYF.

This chain links TRBV9 with TRBJ2-5; possibly TRBD1 for D (6 bases). CDR3 length equals 15 residues. Trimming pared 3 bases from V and 0 bases from J, leaving 12 bases between. Germline V lookup: CDR1 SGDLS, CDR2 YYNGEE. The CDR3 region is CASSAGDIDQETQYF. CDR3 coding DNA: TGTGCCAGCAGCGCAGGGGACATTGACCAAGAGACCCAGTACTTC.

The chain uses TRBV6-2 or TRBV6-3 and TRBJ1-1, with 7 nucleotides matching TRBD1. This CDR3 contains 14 residues. CDR1 and CDR2 from the germline V gene are MNHEY and SVGEGT. V lost 6 bases, J lost 0 bases, and 4 bases stayed unmatched. CDR3 amino acids: CASRPTGVNTEAFF. The CDR3 DNA is TGTGCCAGCAGGCCTACAGGGGTGAACACTGAAGCTTTCTTT.